The TCR beta chain under discussion was sequenced for a study of T cell responses to AZD1222 COVID-19 vaccine. Overall study context: The study pooled second doses at about 4 or about 12 weeks. Findings of the study overall: Increases in Spike-specific TCR breadth and depth were seen after two AZD1222 doses.

Measured with immunoSEQ multiplex PCR; TCRdb has only the in-frame clones, and not every one. The data hold approximately 120,000 clones, with about nine tenths observed a single time. V was cut by 5 bases and J by 0 bases, with 10 bases left in between. CDR1 is MNHEY, CDR2 SMNVEV, per germline (reference sequence). The CDR3 consists of 15 residues. This clone was seen a few times. What it binds is unknown. This TCR was recovered from an adult in good health. The sample here was peripheral blood, taken on day 0 of AZD1222 vaccination. V usage is TRBV27 and J usage is TRBJ1-4; D ambiguous. This chain's CDR3 is CASSLTPATNEKLFF. CDR3 coding DNA: TGTGCCAGCAGTCTGACCCCTGCAACTAATGAAAAACTGTTTTTT. Based on the CDR3 plus reference TRBV27 and TRBJ1-4, the full variable domain is EAQVTQNPRYLITVTGKKLTVTCSQNMNHEYMSWYRQDPGLGLRQIYYSMNVEVTDKGDVPEGYKVSRKEKRNFPLILESPSPNQTSLYFCASSLTPATNEKLFFGSGTQLSVL.